What follows are 2 T cell receptor beta chains derived from one specimen sequenced in a study of T-cell memory formation after mild COVID-19. TCRdb itself ran the 5' RACE reads through MiXCR, one entry per CDR3 protein. Found here are under 250,000 distinct CDR3 sequences, 25% to 35% of them singletons; the top ten hold approximately 10%. The material sequenced was PBMCs or a T cell subset sorted from them (not recorded which). The receptors were sampled from an adult woman who had mild COVID-19 (a few samples of this study predate the infection). Cell type and time point are not known.

This clonotype was counted a single time. This chain connects TRBV15 to TRBJ1-4, with D perhaps TRBD1 (5 bases). Germline CDR1 reads LNHNV; CDR2 reads YYDKDF (reference sequence). The CDR3 has 14 amino acids. V lost 6 bases and J 8 bases, leaving 16 bases between the germline ends. The CDR3 here is CATRDKASGEKLFF. The CDR3 nucleotides are TGTGCCACCAGGGACAAGGCCTCGGGGGAAAAACTGTTTTTT.

The rearrangement uses TRBV20-1 and TRBJ1-2; TRBD1 is a possible D gene (5 bases). The V gene lost 7 bases and the J gene lost 3 bases, with 9 bases spanning the gap. This CDR3 comprises 11 residues. Per germline, CDR1 DFQATT and CDR2 SNEGSKA (reference sequence). The CDR3 sequence is CSVRGDYGYTF. DNA of the CDR3: TGCAGTGTGCGGGGGGACTATGGCTACACCTTC.